Listed below are T cell receptor beta chains from one sample, sequenced in a study of blood T cells in healthy people across ages. TCRdb analysed the 5' RACE reads with MiXCR anew, one entry per CDR3 protein. The sample consists of hundreds of thousands of distinct CDR3 sequences, approximately 25% of them appearing once. These same data were also listed under a study on T cells of mothers and their children.

What was sequenced was blood. These receptors all stem from a boy aged 5-17 years in good health. Both conserved end residues are part of each CDR3. A D gene is named only where the DNA matches it firmly. Not all rows give a size; the values are once, few, many and, for expanded clones, a class.

TRBV12-3/TRBV12-4,-,TRBJ2-7,-,TGTGCCAGCAGCCCCAACCTCGCTCAGCGGCCCAACGAGCAGTACTTC,CASSPNLAQRPNEQYF
TRBV7-2,-,TRBJ2-4,many,TGTGCCAGCAGCCCTCACAGGGCACCTGTCTATCCTCTAGCCAAAAACATTCAGTACTTC,CASSPHRAPVYPLAKNIQYF
TRBV7-9,TRBD1,TRBJ1-4,-,TGTGCCAGCAGCGGGACAGGGGACGGTGAAAAACTGTTTTTT,CASSGTGDGEKLFF
TRBV9,-,TRBJ2-7,-,TGTGCCAGCAGCGCTTACGCTGACAGTCCCTACGAGCAGTACTTC,CASSAYADSPYEQYF
TRBV2,TRBD2,TRBJ2-7,few,TGTGCCAGCAGTGCGGGCCTCGGGACTAGCGTCTACGAGCAGTACTTC,CASSAGLGTSVYEQYF
TRBV21-1,-,TRBJ1-6,many,TGTGCCAGCAGCATGGGGGTCCACGGCGCCCACTTT,CASSMGVHGAHF
TRBV2,TRBD2,TRBJ2-7,few,TGTGCCAGCAGTGAAGCGCTTATTAGCGGGAGAGGGTGGTACTTC,CASSEALISGRGWYF
TRBV2,TRBD2,TRBJ2-7,-,TGTGCCAGCGGAGGGCTAGCGGGTGCCTACGAGCAGTACTTC,CASGGLAGAYEQYF
TRBV27,-,TRBJ2-4,-,TGTGCCAGCAGTCCCCGAATTATGAACATTCAGTACTTC,CASSPRIMNIQYF
TRBV29-1,-,TRBJ1-1,-,TGCAGCGTGGACAGCTACACTGAAGCTTTCTTT,CSVDSYTEAFF
TRBV7-6,-,TRBJ1-2,many,TGTGCCAGCAGCCCCTACCAGGGGAGGGTCTATGGCTACACCTTC,CASSPYQGRVYGYTF
TRBV11-2,TRBD1,TRBJ1-3,-,TGTGCCAGCAGCTTCGGTTCAGGGGGCACTGAAAACACCATATATTTT,CASSFGSGGTENTIYF
TRBV20-1,TRBD2,TRBJ2-3,-,TGCAGTGCTTACTTTGGACTAGCGGGGACCATAGATACGCAGTATTTT,CSAYFGLAGTIDTQYF
TRBV12-3/TRBV12-4,-,TRBJ1-1,few,TGTGCCAGCAGTTTTTGGGGGTCGGGCACTGAAGCTTTCTTT,CASSFWGSGTEAFF
TRBV4-3,-,TRBJ2-1,-,TGCGCCAGCAGCCAAGAAGCCCAGGGCTTCAATGAGCAGTTCTTC,CASSQEAQGFNEQFF
TRBV5-6,-,TRBJ2-4,-,TGTGCCAGCAACCTCGACAGGATCGGTATTCAGTACTTC,CASNLDRIGIQYF
TRBV4-3,-,TRBJ1-2,-,TGCGCCAGCAGCCAAGAGAGACAGACCTATGGCTACACCTTC,CASSQERQTYGYTF
TRBV29-1,-,TRBJ1-3,many,TGCAGCGCGAGGGACTCTGGAAACACCATATATTTT,CSARDSGNTIYF
TRBV9,-,TRBJ2-5,few,TGTGCCAGCAGCGTAGCCCAACAGGGCGGACAAGAGACCCAGTACTTC,CASSVAQQGGQETQYF
TRBV6-2/TRBV6-3,TRBD1,TRBJ1-1,-,TGTGCCAGCAGTCCCCCGACAGGGACAATGAACACTGAAGCTCTCTTT,CASSPPTGTMNTEALF
TRBV20-1,-,TRBJ2-5,-,TGCAGTGCTAGAGGTGGGATCTGGGGGCAAGAGACCCAGTACTTC,CSARGGIWGQETQYF
TRBV6-6,TRBD1,TRBJ1-4,few,TGTGCCAGCAGTGTACAGGGGAGGAGTGAAAAACTGTTTTTT,CASSVQGRSEKLFF
TRBV6-5,-,TRBJ2-5,few,TGTGCCAGCAGTTACTCTTCCCACGAACAGTACTTC,CASSYSSHEQYF
TRBV7-2,TRBD2,TRBJ2-1,many,TGTGCCAGCAGCCCCCTAGCGGGGGTAAACTACAATGAGCAGTTCTTC,CASSPLAGVNYNEQFF
TRBV28,-,TRBJ1-2,-,TGTGCCAGCAGTCCGACGGGTACCGCTAACTATGGCTACACCTTC,CASSPTGTANYGYTF
TRBV7-2,TRBD2,TRBJ2-3,-,TGTGCCAGCAGCCCCCTCCGGGGCGGGAGTAACACAGATACGCAGTATTTT,CASSPLRGGSNTDTQYF
TRBV2,-,TRBJ2-1,few,TGTGCCAGCAGATTCCGACTAGACTCCTACAATGAGCAGTTCTTC,CASRFRLDSYNEQFF
TRBV28,-,TRBJ1-2,few,TGTGCCAGTCGATTCAGGGGAGGCTATGGCTACACCTTC,CASRFRGGYGYTF
TRBV20-1,-,TRBJ2-5,few,TGCAGTGCTAGGGCAGGGTCAGAGACCCAGTACTTC,CSARAGSETQYF
TRBV28,-,TRBJ2-7,-,TGTGCCAGCAGCGGACCCCTACCACCCTACGAGCAGTACTTC,CASSGPLPPYEQYF
TRBV6-6,TRBD2,TRBJ2-1,-,TGCGCCAGCATTCAGGCGGGGGCCTACAATGAGCAGTTCTTC,CASIQAGAYNEQFF
TRBV2,-,TRBJ1-2,few,TGTGCCAGCAGTTCCCCCGGGGAAGCTAACTATGGCTACACCTTC,CASSSPGEANYGYTF
TRBV20-1,-,TRBJ2-6,-,TGCAGTGCTCGGTGGGGATTCTCCTCTGGGGCCAACGTCCTGACTTTC,CSARWGFSSGANVLTF
TRBV7-2,TRBD1,TRBJ2-5,few,TGTGCCAACAGCTTCGGACAGGCTCGGGAGACCCAGTACTTC,CANSFGQARETQYF
TRBV4-3,-,TRBJ1-4,-,TGCGCCAGCAGCCCGCATCTCATTGCAACTAATGAAAAACTGTTTTTT,CASSPHLIATNEKLFF
TRBV10-3,TRBD2,TRBJ2-5,-,TGTGCCATCAGTGACCCGGGACTACCCCAAGAGACCCAGTACTTC,CAISDPGLPQETQYF
TRBV5-1,TRBD1,TRBJ1-5,few,TGCGCCAGCAGCCTGGGGGGACAGGGGTCTCAGCCCCAGCATTTT,CASSLGGQGSQPQHF
TRBV28,TRBD1,TRBJ2-5,few,TGTGCCAGCACTCAGGGGGCCTTGCAAGAGACCCAGTACTTC,CASTQGALQETQYF
TRBV2,TRBD1,TRBJ1-2,-,TGTGCCAGCAGAGTAACAGGGGTTAATGGCTACACCTTC,CASRVTGVNGYTF
TRBV30,-,TRBJ1-5,few,TGTGCCTGGAGTGTAGGACTCCCGGATCAGCCCCAGCATTTT,CAWSVGLPDQPQHF
TRBV19,-,TRBJ1-1,few,TGTGCCACCCAGTATGGCAGTAGAAACACTGAAGCTTTCTTT,CATQYGSRNTEAFF
TRBV7-2,-,TRBJ2-2,-,TGTGCCAGCAGCTTAGATAGTTCGAGACATCTCACCGGGGAGCTGTTTTTT,CASSLDSSRHLTGELFF
TRBV24-1,-,TRBJ1-2,few,TGTGCCACCAGTTTGAGAGGGTCTGGTGGCTACACCTTC,CATSLRGSGGYTF
TRBV27,-,TRBJ1-2,few,TGTGCCAGCAGTTCTTGGGCACAGGGATTAACTAACTATGGCTACACCTTC,CASSSWAQGLTNYGYTF
TRBV9,-,TRBJ2-2,-,TGTGCCAGCAGCACCGGGGGTCCCGGGGAGCTGTTTTTT,CASSTGGPGELFF
TRBV20-1,-,TRBJ1-2,-,TGCAGTGCTAGAGAAGCACAGCTCTATGGCTACACCTTC,CSAREAQLYGYTF
TRBV4-1,TRBD1,TRBJ1-2,-,TGCGCCAGCAAGGGACAGGGGAACTATGGCTACACCTTC,CASKGQGNYGYTF
TRBV6-2/TRBV6-3,-,TRBJ2-5,once,TGTGCCAGCAGTTTCGGGACTGCGAGGGAACAAGAGACCCAGTACTTC,CASSFGTAREQETQYF
TRBV2,-,TRBJ1-5,-,TGTGCCAGCAGTGATGCCGGGGTGGGCAATCAGCCCCAGCATTTT,CASSDAGVGNQPQHF
TRBV28,-,TRBJ1-2,few,TGTGCCAGCAGCACAGGGAGGGAATATGGCTACACCTTC,CASSTGREYGYTF
TRBV3-1,-,TRBJ2-7,-,TGTGCCAGCAGCCAAGAGCGAGGGGACATTTCCTACGAGCAGTACTTC,CASSQERGDISYEQYF
TRBV29-1,-,TRBJ1-4,-,TGCAGCGTTGAAAGAAGAAGGGAAAAACTGTTTTTT,CSVERRREKLFF